This T cell receptor beta chain stems from a study of cytomegalovirus exposure and HLA in healthy donors. V lost 5 bases, J lost 4 bases, and 7 bases stayed unmatched. This CDR3 region has 15 residues. Germline V gives CDR1 PRHDT, CDR2 FYEKMQ (reference sequence). The PCR had 60 Vbeta and 13 Jbeta primers. Data came from immunoSEQ multiplex PCR; TCRdb stores just in-frame clones and leaves some out. The sample holds about 98,000 clones, 81% seen once. Specimen: PBMCs. The receptor comes from a man aged 40-49 years in good health and CMV-seronegative. The chain links TRBV13 to TRBJ1-3; 8 nucleotides agree with TRBD1. CDR3 loop: CASSQLRGLGNTIYF. CDR3 nucleotide sequence: TGTGCCAGCAGCCAACTCAGGGGGCTGGGAAACACCATATATTTT.